The sequence of this T cell receptor (beta chain) was determined in a study of human T cells and chemical hapten exposure. Across the study: Patients had diphenylcyclopropenone applied to the scalp weekly throughout the approximately 22-week study.

TCRdb used MiXCR to reprocess the RACE reads, holding one entry per CDR3 protein. The sample holds 80,000 to 95,000 distinct CDR3 sequences; about 9.9% are singletons and the top ten take 1.6%. The CDR3 totals 15 residues. CDR1 is DFQATT and CDR2 is SNEGSKA in the germline V gene (reference sequence). Deletions cut 3 bases from V and 7 bases from J, with 19 bases between. About this clonotype itself: Its antigen is not known.

Study-wide points: Expanded TCRs formed significantly more large CDR3 similarity clusters than controls.

The time point denotes: patch test 2, 6 weeks after DPC sensitization. Treatment noted: therapeutic diphenylcyclopropenone sensitization with weekly scalp DPC. Sequenced material: whole blood, taken in connection with sensitization to the hapten diphenylcyclopropenone (DPC). V is TRBV20-1 and J is TRBJ2-1, with a possible D match to TRBD1 (7 bases). The TCR comes from a man aged 18 to 30 with alopecia areata. Some clones in this sample may be carry-over from other donors' samples. The CDR3 DNA follows: TGCAGTGCTAGTTCGGGGGTCGGGGACAGTAATGAGCAGTTCTTC. It is translated as CSASSGVGDSNEQFF.